These 24 T cell receptor beta chains were sequenced from one sample in a study of OX40 agonist ivuxolimab in advanced cancers. The library relied on the immunoSEQ multiplex PCR assay. This immuneACCESS table, as held by TCRdb, lists in-frame sequences with V and J called but not all clones. Of the missing ones, under half trace to an unresolved V gene in checked studies; the others have no known cause. Counted in this sample were almost 80,000 clones; 84% of them appeared once. The biggest ten clones account for just under 25% of the sample. Material: CD4+ or CD8+ T cells sorted from blood, obtained in a trial of the OX40 agonist ivuxolimab. Every receptor here comes from an adult with an advanced solid tumor such as melanoma, head and neck, liver or kidney cancer.

The CDR3 nucleotides read TGTGCCAGCAGCTCCGGGGGCTACAATGAGCAGTTCTTC. This sequence encodes CASSSGGYNEQFF. The rearrangement links TRBV7-2 to TRBJ2-1; D might be TRBD2 (6 bases). CDR3 size: 13 residues. The germline V gene encodes CDR1 SGHTA and CDR2 FQGNSA. The V end was cut by 4 bases, the J end by 3 bases, with 7 bases between.

This chain joins TRBV4-1 and TRBJ1-5; D unresolved. V was pared by 1 base and J by 4 bases, with 14 bases between. This CDR3 has 16 amino acids. CDR1 is MGHRA and CDR2 is YSYEKL in the germline V gene. CDR3 amino acids: CASSQVGTEINQPQHF. The CDR3 nucleotides are TGCGCCAGCAGCCAAGTGGGTACGGAAATTAATCAGCCCCAGCATTTT.

CDR3: CAISEEGQGNQGYTF. CDR3 sequence (DNA): TGTGCCATCAGTGAGGAGGGACAGGGCAATCAAGGCTACACCTTC. The V gene is TRBV10-3, the J gene TRBJ1-2; 9 bases are shared with TRBD1. Trimming cost V 2 bases and J 8 bases; bases outside gene matches: 9. The CDR3 extends over 15 amino acids. The germline gives CDR1 ENHRY, CDR2 SYGVKD.

V usage is TRBV18 and J usage is TRBJ1-4; TRBD1 aligns across 8 bases. There are 15 residues in the CDR3. The V gene's germline CDR1 is KGHSH and CDR2 LQKENI. V trimming: 3 bases; J trimming: 5 bases; junction bases outside the gene matches: 5. The CDR3 region has the DNA TGTGCCAGCTCACCGTACAGGGGGAAAAATGAAAAACTGTTTTTT. Its protein product is CASSPYRGKNEKLFF.

The chain is built from TRBV7-2 and TRBJ1-3, with D maybe TRBD1 (6 bases). Looked up from germline, CDR1 is SGHTA and CDR2 is FQGNSA. V lost 5 bases to trimming and J lost 0 bases, with 11 bases between them. The CDR3 runs to 15 residues. DNA of the CDR3: TGTGCCAGCAGCCCCTGGACAGCCTCTGGAAACACCATATATTTT. This translates into CASSPWTASGNTIYF.

The gene calls are TRBV5-6 and TRBJ2-3; D might be TRBD1 (6 bases). Germline-derived CDR1 and CDR2 are SGHDT and YYEEEE. This CDR3 has 14 residues. With 9 bases removed from V and 0 bases from J, the gap between germline ends came to 14 bases. CDR3 protein: CATQDSPSTDTQYF. CDR3 DNA sequence: TGTGCCACCCAGGACAGCCCTAGCACAGATACGCAGTATTTT.

The chain couples TRBV6-1 to TRBJ1-5; 8 nucleotides align to TRBD1. Per germline, CDR1 MNHNS and CDR2 SASEGT. The CDR3 has 15 amino acids. Trimming cost V 5 bases and J 4 bases; bases outside gene matches: 7. This CDR3 reads CASSQGTGRNQPQHF. As DNA, the CDR3 is TGTGCCAGCAGTCAGGGGACAGGCCGTAATCAGCCCCAGCATTTT.

This clone was picked up one time. The V call is TRBV5-4, the J call TRBJ2-1; 8 positions agree with TRBD1. The CDR3 consists of 16 residues. Germline assignment: CDR1 SGHNT and CDR2 YYREEE (reference sequence). V lost 0 bases to trimming and J lost 7 bases; unmatched junction nucleotides: 9. Here the CDR3 DNA reads TGTGCCAGCAGCTTGGCCCCGGGACAGGCTTTGAATGAGCAGTTCTTC. Amino acids: CASSLAPGQALNEQFF.

The V and J genes are TRBV19 and TRBJ2-1, with 8 bases aligning to TRBD2. V gave up 3 bases and J gave up 0 bases; unmatched junction bases: 7. Germline CDR1 LNHDA, CDR2 SQIVND (reference sequence). The CDR3 consists of 17 residues. The CDR3 sequence: CASSIKPGGYSYNEQFF. CDR3 sequence (DNA): TGTGCCAGTAGTATTAAACCGGGAGGGTACTCCTACAATGAGCAGTTCTTC.

This chain joins TRBV6-5 and TRBJ1-4, with D possibly being TRBD1 (5 bases). Germline V gene sequence: CDR1 MNHEY, CDR2 SVGAGI. Trimming stripped 2 bases from V and 10 bases from J, with 11 bases between. The CDR3 spans 13 residues. The CDR3 region is CASSYTPGGKLFF. The CDR3 DNA is TGTGCCAGCAGTTACACCCCGGGGGGAAAACTGTTTTTT.

The V call is TRBV5-1, the J call TRBJ2-3, with D unresolved. Germline values: CDR1 SGHRS, CDR2 YFSETQ. CDR3 size: 13 residues. V was shortened by 4 bases and J by 2 bases, with 8 bases between the two germline ends. CDR3 sequence reads: CASSPGPTDTQYF. The CDR3 bases are TGCGCCAGCAGCCCCGGACCCACAGATACGCAGTATTTT.

V and J are TRBV25-1 and TRBJ1-6, with D maybe TRBD1 (6 bases). In germline, CDR1 is MGHDK, CDR2 SYGVNS. The CDR3 is 14 residues long. V was pared by 3 bases and J by 9 bases, with 12 bases between. As DNA, the CDR3 is TGTGCCAGCAGTGATGTCAGGGGTGGTTCACCCCTCCACTTT. Translation gives CASSDVRGGSPLHF.

The chain couples TRBV28 to TRBJ2-7, with D hard to call. CDR3 size: 16 residues. The germline gives CDR1 MDHEN, CDR2 SYDVKM. Trimming cost V 6 bases and J 1 base, with 19 bases left between them. The CDR3 protein is CASSSPGRRLSYEQYF. CDR3 DNA sequence: TGTGCCAGCAGCTCCCCGGGCCGAAGATTATCCTACGAGCAGTACTTC.

J is TRBJ1-4 and V is TRBV19; possibly TRBD1 for D (6 bases). CDR1 is LNHDA and CDR2 is SQIVND in the germline V gene (reference sequence). The CDR3 runs 15 residues. Trimming shortened V by 7 bases and J by 0 bases, and 12 bases separated the two germline ends. The chain's CDR3 is CASKRTVATNEKLFF. CDR3 sequence (DNA): TGTGCCAGTAAAAGGACAGTTGCAACTAATGAAAAACTGTTTTTT.

This chain connects TRBV28 to TRBJ1-1; 7 nucleotides agree with TRBD1. The ends lost 8 bases at V and 1 base at J; junction bases unmatched: 7. The CDR3 runs to 14 residues. Germline loops: CDR1 MDHEN, CDR2 SYDVKM. The CDR3 here is CASSAGGRNTEAFF. The CDR3 DNA reads TGTGCCAGCTCGGCAGGGGGTCGGAACACTGAAGCTTTCTTT.

The CDR3 nucleotides read TGTGCCAGCAGCTTAGCCACAGATACGCAGTATTTT. Translating it yields CASSLATDTQYF. The J gene is TRBJ2-3, the V gene TRBV7-2; D unresolved. Germline CDR1 and CDR2: SGHTA and FQGNSA. The germline V and J ends were trimmed by 0 bases and 2 bases, with 0 bases remaining between them. This CDR3 has 12 residues.

V is TRBV5-1 and J is TRBJ2-5; no firm D call. Germline CDR1 reads SGHRS; CDR2 reads YFSETQ. V lost 2 bases to trimming and J lost 5 bases, with 13 bases between them. This CDR3 is built from 14 residues. CDR3 amino acids: CASSLRPPGETQYF. Here the CDR3 DNA reads TGCGCCAGCAGCTTACGGCCCCCCGGTGAGACCCAGTACTTC.

The CDR3: CASSLSISASGDSPLHF. CDR3 sequence (DNA): TGTGCCAGCAGTTTAAGTATCTCGGCCTCGGGGGATTCACCCCTCCACTTT. The chain has TRBV28 and TRBJ1-6; D perhaps matches TRBD1 (5 bases). The V gene lost 2 bases and the J gene lost 8 bases, with 19 bases spanning the gap. The CDR3 length is 17 residues. Looked up from germline, CDR1 is MDHEN and CDR2 is SYDVKM.

The rearrangement uses TRBV7-2 and TRBJ1-2; the D gene is possibly TRBD1 (5 bases). The CDR3 has 13 amino acids. From germline, CDR1 is SGHTA and CDR2 FQGNSA. With 3 bases removed from V and 4 bases from J, the gap between germline ends came to 9 bases. CDR3 region: CASSFQGAYGYTF. The CDR3 region has the DNA TGTGCCAGCAGCTTTCAGGGAGCCTATGGCTACACCTTC.

The chain is built from TRBV7-2 and TRBJ1-2; D uncertain. Germline V CDR1 and CDR2: SGHTA, FQGNSA. V lost 1 base, J lost 4 bases, and 7 bases lay in between. The CDR3 length is 13 residues. DNA for the CDR3: TGTGCCAGCAGCTTAGACACTCTCTATGGCTACACCTTC. Residues: CASSLDTLYGYTF.

The chain has TRBV7-2 and TRBJ2-5, with D possibly matching TRBD2 (5 bases). The V end was cut by 6 bases, the J end by 7 bases, with 18 bases between. Germline V gene data show CDR1 as SGHTA and CDR2 as FQGNSA. CDR3 size: 14 residues. CDR3 sequence (DNA): TGTGCCAGCAGGACCACGGGAACCCGTGGGACCCAGTACTTC. Protein product: CASRTTGTRGTQYF.

The chain links TRBV7-2 to TRBJ1-6, with D possibly being TRBD1 (5 bases). The germline V gene has CDR1 SGHTA and CDR2 FQGNSA. This CDR3 spans 18 amino acids. The ends were cut back, 4 bases at V and 7 bases at J, with 23 bases in the middle. CDR3 amino acids: CASSSEMWDDYTNSPLHF. The CDR3, as DNA: TGTGCCAGCAGCTCAGAGATGTGGGACGACTATACGAATTCACCCCTCCACTTT.

Here the CDR3 DNA reads TGTGCCAGCAGGGTACAGGAGGGGTATGGCTACACCTTC. Translating it yields CASRVQEGYGYTF. The chain combines TRBV6-1 with TRBJ1-2; TRBD1 is a possible D gene (5 bases). The CDR3 length is 13 residues. V was pared by 6 bases and J by 5 bases, with 13 bases between. Germline CDR1 reads MNHNS; CDR2 reads SASEGT.

J is TRBJ2-7 and V is TRBV5-1; perhaps TRBD1 as D (5 bases). Germline V gene data show CDR1 as SGHRS and CDR2 as YFSETQ. This CDR3 region has 13 residues. Trimming left V 1 base short and J 4 bases short, with 9 bases between. CDR3 DNA: TGCGCCAGCAGCTTGCTGACAGATTACGAGCAGTACTTC. Protein sequence: CASSLLTDYEQYF. Complete variable domain (other parts from reference TRBV5-1 and TRBJ2-7): KAGVTQTPRYLIKTRGQQVTLSCSPISGHRSVSWYQQTPGQGLQFLFEYFSETQRNKGNFPGRFSGRQFSNSRSEMNVSTLELGDSALYLCASSLLTDYEQYFGPGTRLTVT.